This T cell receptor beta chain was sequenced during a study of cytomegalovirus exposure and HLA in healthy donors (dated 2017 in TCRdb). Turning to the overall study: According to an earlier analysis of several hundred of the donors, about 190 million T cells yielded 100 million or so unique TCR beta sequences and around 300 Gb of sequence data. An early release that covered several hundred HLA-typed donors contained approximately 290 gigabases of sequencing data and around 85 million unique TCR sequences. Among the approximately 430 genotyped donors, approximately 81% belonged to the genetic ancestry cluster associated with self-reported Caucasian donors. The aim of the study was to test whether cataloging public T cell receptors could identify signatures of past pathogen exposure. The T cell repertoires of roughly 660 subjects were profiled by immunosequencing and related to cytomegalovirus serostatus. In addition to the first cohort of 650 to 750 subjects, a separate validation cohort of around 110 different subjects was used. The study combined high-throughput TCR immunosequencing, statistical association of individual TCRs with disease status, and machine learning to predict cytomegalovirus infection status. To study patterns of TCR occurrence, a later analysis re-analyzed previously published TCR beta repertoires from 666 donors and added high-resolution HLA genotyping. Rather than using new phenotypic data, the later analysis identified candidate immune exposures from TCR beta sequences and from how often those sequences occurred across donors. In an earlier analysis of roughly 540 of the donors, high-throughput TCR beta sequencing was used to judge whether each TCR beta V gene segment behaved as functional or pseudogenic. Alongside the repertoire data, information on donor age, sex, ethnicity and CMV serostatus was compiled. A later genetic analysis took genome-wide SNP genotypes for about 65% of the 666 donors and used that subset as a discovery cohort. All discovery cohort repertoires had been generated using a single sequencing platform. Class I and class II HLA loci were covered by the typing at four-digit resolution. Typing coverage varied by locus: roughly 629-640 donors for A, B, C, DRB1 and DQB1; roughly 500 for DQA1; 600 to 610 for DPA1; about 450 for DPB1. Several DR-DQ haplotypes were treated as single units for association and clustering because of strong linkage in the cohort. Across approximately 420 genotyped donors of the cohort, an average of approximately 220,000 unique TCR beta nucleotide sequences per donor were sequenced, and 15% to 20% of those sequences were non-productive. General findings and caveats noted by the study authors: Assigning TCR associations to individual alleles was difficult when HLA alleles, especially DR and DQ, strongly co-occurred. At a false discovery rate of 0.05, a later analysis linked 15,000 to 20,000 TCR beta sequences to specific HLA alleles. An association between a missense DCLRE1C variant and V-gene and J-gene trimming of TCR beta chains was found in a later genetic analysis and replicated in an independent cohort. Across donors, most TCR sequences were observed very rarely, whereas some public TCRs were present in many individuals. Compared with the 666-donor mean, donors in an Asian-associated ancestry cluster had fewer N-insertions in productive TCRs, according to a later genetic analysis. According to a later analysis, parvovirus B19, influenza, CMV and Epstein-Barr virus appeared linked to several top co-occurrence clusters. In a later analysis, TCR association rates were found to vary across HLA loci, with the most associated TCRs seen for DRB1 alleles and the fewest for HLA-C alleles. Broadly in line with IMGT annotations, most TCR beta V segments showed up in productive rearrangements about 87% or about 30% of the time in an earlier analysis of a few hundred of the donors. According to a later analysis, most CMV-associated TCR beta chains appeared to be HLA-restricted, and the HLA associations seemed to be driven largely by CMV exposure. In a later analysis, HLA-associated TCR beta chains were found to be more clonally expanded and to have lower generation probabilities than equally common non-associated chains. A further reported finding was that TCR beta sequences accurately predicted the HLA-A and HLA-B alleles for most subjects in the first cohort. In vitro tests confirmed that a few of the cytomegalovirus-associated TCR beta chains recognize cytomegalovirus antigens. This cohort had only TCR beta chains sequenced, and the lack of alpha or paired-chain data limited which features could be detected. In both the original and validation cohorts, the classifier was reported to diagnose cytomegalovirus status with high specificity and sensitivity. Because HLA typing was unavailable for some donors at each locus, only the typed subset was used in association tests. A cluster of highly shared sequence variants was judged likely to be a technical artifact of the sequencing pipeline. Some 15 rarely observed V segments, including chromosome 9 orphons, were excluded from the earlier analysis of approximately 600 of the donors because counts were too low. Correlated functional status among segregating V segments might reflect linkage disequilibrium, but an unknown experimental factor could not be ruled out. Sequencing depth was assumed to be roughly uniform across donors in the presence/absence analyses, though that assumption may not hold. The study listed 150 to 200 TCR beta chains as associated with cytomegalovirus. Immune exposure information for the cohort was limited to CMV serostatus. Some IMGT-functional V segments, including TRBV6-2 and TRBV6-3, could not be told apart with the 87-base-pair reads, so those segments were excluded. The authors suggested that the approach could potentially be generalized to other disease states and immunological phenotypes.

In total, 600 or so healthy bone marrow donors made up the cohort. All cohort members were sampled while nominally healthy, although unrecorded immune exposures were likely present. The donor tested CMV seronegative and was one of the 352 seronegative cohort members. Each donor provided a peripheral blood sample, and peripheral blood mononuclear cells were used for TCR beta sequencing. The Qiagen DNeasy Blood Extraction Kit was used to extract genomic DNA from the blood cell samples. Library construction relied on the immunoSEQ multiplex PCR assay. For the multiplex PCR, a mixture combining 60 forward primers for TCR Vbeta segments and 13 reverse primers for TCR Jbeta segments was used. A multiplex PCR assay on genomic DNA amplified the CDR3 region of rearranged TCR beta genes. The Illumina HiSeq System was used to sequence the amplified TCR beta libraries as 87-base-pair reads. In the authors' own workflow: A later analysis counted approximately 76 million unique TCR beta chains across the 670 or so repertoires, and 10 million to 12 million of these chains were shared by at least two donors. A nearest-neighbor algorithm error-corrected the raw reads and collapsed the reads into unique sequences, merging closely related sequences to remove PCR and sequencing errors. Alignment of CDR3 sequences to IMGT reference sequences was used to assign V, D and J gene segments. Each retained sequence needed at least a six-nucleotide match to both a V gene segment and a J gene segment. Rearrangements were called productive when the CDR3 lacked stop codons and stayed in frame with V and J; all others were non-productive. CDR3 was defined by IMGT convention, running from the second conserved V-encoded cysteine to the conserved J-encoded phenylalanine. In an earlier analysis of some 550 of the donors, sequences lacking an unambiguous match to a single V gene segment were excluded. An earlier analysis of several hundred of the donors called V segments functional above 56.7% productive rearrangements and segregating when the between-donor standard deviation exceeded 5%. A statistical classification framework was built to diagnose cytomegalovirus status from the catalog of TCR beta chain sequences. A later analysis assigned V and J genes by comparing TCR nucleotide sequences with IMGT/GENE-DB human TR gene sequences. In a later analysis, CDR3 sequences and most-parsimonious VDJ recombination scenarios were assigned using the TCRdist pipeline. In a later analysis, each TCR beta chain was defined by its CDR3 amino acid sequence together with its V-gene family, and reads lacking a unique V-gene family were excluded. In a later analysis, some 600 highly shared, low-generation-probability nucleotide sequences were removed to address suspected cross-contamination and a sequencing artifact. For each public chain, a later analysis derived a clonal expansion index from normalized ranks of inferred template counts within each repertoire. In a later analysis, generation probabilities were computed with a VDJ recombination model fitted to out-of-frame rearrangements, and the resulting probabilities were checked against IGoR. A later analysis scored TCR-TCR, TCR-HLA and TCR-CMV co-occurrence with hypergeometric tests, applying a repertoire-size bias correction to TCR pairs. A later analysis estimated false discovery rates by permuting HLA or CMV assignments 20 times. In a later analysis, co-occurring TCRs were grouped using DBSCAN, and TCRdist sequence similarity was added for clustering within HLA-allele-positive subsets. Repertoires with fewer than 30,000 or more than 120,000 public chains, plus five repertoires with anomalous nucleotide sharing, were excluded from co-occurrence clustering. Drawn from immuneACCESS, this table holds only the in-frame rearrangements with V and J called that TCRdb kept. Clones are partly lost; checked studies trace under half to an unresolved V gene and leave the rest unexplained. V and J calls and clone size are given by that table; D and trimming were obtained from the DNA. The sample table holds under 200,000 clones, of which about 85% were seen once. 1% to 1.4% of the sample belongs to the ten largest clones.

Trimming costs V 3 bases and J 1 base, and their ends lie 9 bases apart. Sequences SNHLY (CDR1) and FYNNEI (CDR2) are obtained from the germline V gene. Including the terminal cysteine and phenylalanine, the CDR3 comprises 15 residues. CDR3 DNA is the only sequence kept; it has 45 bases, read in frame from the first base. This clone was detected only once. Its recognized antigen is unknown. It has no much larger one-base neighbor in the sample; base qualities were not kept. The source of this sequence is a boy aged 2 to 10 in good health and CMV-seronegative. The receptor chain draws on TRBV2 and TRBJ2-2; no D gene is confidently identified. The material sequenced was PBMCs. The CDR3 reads CASSDRRMNTGELFF. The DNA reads TGTGCCAGCAGTGACAGGCGAATGAACACCGGGGAGCTGTTTTTT.